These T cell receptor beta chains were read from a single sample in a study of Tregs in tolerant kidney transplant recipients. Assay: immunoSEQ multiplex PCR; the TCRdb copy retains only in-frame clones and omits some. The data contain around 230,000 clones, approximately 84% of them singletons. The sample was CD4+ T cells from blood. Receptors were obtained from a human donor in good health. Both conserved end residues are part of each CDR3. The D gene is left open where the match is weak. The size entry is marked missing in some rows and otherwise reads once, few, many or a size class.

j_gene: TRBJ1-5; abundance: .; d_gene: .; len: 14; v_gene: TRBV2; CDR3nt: TGTGCCAGCTCGGTACCGGGCGCCAGTCAGCCCCAGCATTTT; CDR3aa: CASSVPGASQPQHF
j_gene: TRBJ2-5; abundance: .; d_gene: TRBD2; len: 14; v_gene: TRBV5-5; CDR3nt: TGTGCCAGCAGCTCGGGGGGGCCGGAGGAGACCCAGTACTTC; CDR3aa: CASSSGGPEETQYF
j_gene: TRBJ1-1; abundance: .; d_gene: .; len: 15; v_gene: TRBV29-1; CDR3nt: TGCAGCGTCTCCTCCGTGGCCTTCCCGGGCACTGAAGCTTTCTTT; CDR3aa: CSVSSVAFPGTEAFF
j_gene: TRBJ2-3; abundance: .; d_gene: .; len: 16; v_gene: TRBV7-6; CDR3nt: TGTGCCAGCAGCTCACGCCAAGGCCAACGCACAGATACGCAGTATTTT; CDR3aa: CASSSRQGQRTDTQYF
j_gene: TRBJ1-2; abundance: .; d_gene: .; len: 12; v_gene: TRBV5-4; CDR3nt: TGTGCCAGCAGCCTCGCTGGGGATGGCTACACCTTC; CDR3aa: CASSLAGDGYTF
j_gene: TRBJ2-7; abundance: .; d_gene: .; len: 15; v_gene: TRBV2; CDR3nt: TGTGCCAGCAGTGTAAGCGTTGGGATAGGCTACGAGCAGTACTTC; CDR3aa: CASSVSVGIGYEQYF
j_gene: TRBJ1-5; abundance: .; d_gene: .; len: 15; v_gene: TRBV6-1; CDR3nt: TGTGCCAGCAGTGAAGTAGGCTATAGCAATCAGCCCCAGCATTTT; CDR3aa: CASSEVGYSNQPQHF
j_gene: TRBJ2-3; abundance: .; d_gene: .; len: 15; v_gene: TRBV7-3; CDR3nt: TGTGCCAGCAGCTTCAGGGACTCCAGGACAGATACGCAGTATTTT; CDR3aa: CASSFRDSRTDTQYF
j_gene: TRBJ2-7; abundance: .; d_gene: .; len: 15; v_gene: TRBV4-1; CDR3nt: TGCGCCAGCAGCCAAGAAGGACAGCGCTCCTACGAGCAGTACTTC; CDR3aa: CASSQEGQRSYEQYF
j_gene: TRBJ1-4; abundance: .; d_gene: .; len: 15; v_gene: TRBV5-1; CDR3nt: TGCGCCAGCAGCCCCGTGGGGCAGGAAGACGAAAAACTGTTTTTT; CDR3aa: CASSPVGQEDEKLFF
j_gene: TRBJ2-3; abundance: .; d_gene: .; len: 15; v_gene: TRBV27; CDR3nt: TGTGCCAGCTCGACCCTACTAGCTCGCACAGATACGCAGTATTTT; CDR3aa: CASSTLLARTDTQYF
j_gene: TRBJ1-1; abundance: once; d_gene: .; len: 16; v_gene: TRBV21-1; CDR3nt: TGTGCCAGCAGCCCTTGGATAGTGAAGGAGAACACTGAAGCTTTCTTT; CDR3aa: CASSPWIVKENTEAFF
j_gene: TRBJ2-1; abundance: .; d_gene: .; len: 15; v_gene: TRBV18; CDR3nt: TGTGCCAGCTCACCACCGACTAGGTTCGACAATGAGCAGTTCTTC; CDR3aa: CASSPPTRFDNEQFF
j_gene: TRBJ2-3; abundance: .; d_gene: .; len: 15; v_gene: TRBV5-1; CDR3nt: TGCGCCAGCAGCTCTCAGCAACCCCGCACAGATACGCAGTATTTT; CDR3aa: CASSSQQPRTDTQYF
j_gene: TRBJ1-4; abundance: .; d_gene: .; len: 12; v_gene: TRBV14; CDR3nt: TGTGCCAGCAGCCATTACAGCGAAAAACTGTTTTTT; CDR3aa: CASSHYSEKLFF
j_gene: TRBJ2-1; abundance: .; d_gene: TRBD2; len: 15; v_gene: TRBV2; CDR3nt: TGTGCCAGCAGTGTCAATCCGGGACTAGACGATGAGCAGTTCTTC; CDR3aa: CASSVNPGLDDEQFF
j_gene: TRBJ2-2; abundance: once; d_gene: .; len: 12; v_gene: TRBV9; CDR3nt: TGTGCCAGCAGCCCACCCCCCGGGGAGCTGTTTTTT; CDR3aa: CASSPPPGELFF
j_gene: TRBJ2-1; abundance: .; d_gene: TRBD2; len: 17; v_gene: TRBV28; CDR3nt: TGTGCCAGCACTTTCCCCACGGGGCGCGGGGGGGCAGATGAGCAGTTCTTC; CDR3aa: CASTFPTGRGGADEQFF
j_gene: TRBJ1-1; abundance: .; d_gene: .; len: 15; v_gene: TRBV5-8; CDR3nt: TGTGCCAGCAGGGTTACATGGCAGGGATACACTGAAGCTTTCTTT; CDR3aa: CASRVTWQGYTEAFF
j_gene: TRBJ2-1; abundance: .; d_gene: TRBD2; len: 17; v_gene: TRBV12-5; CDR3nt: TGTGCTAGTGGTCCCGCGACTAGCGGGAGCTCCTACAATGAGCAGTTCTTC; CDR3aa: CASGPATSGSSYNEQFF
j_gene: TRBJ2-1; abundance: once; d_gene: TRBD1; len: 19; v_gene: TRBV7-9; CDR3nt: TGTGCCAGCAGGCCCGGGACAGGGAGCCAGCGGAGGGAGGGCAATGAGCAGTTCTTC; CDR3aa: CASRPGTGSQRREGNEQFF
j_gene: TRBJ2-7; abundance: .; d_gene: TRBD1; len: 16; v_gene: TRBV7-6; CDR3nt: TGTGCCAGCAGCTCACCCTTCGAGGACAGGGCACACGAGCAGTACTTC; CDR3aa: CASSSPFEDRAHEQYF
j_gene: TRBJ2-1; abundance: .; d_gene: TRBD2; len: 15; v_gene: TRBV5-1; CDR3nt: TGCGCCAGCAGCTTCCCTAGCGGGGGGCGCGATGAGCAGTTCTTC; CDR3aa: CASSFPSGGRDEQFF
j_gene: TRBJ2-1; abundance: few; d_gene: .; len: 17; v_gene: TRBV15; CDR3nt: TGTGCCACCAGCAGAGATCTAGAGAGGGGTTCTTTCGGTGAGCAGTTCTTC; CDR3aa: CATSRDLERGSFGEQFF
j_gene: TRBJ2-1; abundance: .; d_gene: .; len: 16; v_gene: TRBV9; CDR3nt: TGTGCCAGCAGCGTAGCGGCTGCAAGCTCCTACAATGAGCAGTTCTTC; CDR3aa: CASSVAAASSYNEQFF
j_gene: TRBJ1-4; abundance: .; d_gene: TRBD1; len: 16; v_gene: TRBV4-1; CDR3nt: TGCGCCAGCAGCCAAGGACCCGGGACAGGAGGTGAAAAACTGTTTTTT; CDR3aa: CASSQGPGTGGEKLFF
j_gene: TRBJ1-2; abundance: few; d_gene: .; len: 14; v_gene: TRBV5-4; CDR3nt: TGTGCCAGCAGCTTGACTGGCAGGGGATATGGCTACACCTTC; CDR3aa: CASSLTGRGYGYTF
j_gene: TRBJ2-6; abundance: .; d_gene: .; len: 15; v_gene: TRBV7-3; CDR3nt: TGTGCCAGCAGCCCCGGGAGCCTAAGGGCCAACGTCCTGACTTTC; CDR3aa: CASSPGSLRANVLTF
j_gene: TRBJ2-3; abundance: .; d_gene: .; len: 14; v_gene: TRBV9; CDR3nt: TGTGCCAGCAGCGAGACAGGTTATACAGATACGCAGTATTTT; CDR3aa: CASSETGYTDTQYF
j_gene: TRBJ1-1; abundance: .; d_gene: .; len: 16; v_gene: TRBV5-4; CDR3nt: TGTGCCAGCAGCTTAAGGACGATAAGGGGGAACACTGAAGCTTTCTTT; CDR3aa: CASSLRTIRGNTEAFF
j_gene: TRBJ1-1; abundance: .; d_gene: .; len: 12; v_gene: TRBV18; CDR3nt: TGTGCCAGCTCACAAGGGTACACTGAAGCTTTCTTT; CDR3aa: CASSQGYTEAFF
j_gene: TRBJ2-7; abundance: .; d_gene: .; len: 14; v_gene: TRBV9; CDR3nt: TGTGCCAGCAGCACCCGTGGGGGGCTGGGCGAGCAGTACTTC; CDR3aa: CASSTRGGLGEQYF
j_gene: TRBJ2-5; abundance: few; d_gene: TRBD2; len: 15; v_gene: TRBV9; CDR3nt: TGTGCCAGCAGCGCTCATGCGGGGGGCAAAGAGACCCAGTACTTC; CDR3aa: CASSAHAGGKETQYF
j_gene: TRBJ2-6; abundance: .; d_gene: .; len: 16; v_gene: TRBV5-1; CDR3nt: TGCGCCAGCAGCTTGGAGGGATCGCGTGGGGCCAACGTCCTGACTTTC; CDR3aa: CASSLEGSRGANVLTF
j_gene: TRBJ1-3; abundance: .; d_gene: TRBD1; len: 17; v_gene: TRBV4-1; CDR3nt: TGCGCCAGCAGCCCGTTGGGACAGGGAACCTCTGGAAACACCATATATTTT; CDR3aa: CASSPLGQGTSGNTIYF
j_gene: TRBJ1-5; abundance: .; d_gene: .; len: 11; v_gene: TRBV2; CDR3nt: TGTGCCAGCAGTCGGGGTCAGCCCCAGCATTTT; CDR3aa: CASSRGQPQHF
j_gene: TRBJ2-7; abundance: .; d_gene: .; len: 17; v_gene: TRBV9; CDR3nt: TGTGCCAGCAGCCCCCGCAGGGTCTCTCTCTTCCCCTACGAGCAGTACTTC; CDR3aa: CASSPRRVSLFPYEQYF
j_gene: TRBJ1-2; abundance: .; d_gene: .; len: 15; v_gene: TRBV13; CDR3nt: TGTGCCAGCAGCCACCGGGACATCAGAGGGAAGGGCTACACCTTC; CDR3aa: CASSHRDIRGKGYTF
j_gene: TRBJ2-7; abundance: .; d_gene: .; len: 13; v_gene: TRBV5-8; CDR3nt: TGTGCCAGCAGCTTGCTCCGGGGCGGCGAGCAGTACTTC; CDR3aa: CASSLLRGGEQYF
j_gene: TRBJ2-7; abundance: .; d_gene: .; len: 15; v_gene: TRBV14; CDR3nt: TGTGCCAGCAGCCAAACAGGCCGAAACTACTACGAGCAGTACTTC; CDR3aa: CASSQTGRNYYEQYF
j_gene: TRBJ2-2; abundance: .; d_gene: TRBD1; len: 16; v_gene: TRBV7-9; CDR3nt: TGTGCCAGCAGCCCCAGACAGGGCGCGAACACCGGGGAGCTGTTTTTT; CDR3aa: CASSPRQGANTGELFF
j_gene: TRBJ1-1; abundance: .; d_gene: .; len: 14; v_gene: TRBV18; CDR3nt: TGTGCCAGCTCACCACCATTGGGGGACACTGAAGCTTTCTTT; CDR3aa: CASSPPLGDTEAFF
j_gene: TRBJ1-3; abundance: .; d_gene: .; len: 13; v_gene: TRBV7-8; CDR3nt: TGTGCCAGCAGCTTAGGACAGGGAAACACCATATATTTT; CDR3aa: CASSLGQGNTIYF
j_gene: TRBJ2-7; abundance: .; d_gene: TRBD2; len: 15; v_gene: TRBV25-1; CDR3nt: TGTGCCAGCAGTGAAATAAGCGGGAGGGGGGTCGAGCAGTACTTC; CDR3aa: CASSEISGRGVEQYF
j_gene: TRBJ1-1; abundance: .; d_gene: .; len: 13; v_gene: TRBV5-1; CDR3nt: TGCGCCAGCAGCTTCGAAGGTCACACTGAAGCTTTCTTT; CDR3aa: CASSFEGHTEAFF
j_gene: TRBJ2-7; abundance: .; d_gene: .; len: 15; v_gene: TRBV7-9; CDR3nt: TGTGCCAGCAGCTTAGCACGGGGCAGCGCCTACGAGCAGTACTTC; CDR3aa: CASSLARGSAYEQYF
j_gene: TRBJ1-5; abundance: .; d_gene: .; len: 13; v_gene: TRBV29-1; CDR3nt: TGCAGCGTCCTCCTGCCAGGGACTCAGCCCCAGCATTTT; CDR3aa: CSVLLPGTQPQHF
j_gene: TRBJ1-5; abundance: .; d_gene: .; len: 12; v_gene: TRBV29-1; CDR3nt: TGCAGCGTTGATCGGGGGGAGCAGCCCCAGCATTTT; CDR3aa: CSVDRGEQPQHF
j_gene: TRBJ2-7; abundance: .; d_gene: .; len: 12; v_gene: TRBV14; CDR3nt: TGTGCCAGCAGCCTCGTCGGGAACGAGCAGTACTTC; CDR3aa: CASSLVGNEQYF
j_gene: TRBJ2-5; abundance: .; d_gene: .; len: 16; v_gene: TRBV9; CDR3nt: TGTGCCAGCAGCGTGAGGCCCGGCGCCGCACAAGAGACCCAGTACTTC; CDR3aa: CASSVRPGAAQETQYF
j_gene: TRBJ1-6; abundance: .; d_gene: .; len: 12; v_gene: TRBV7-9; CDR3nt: TGTGCCAGCAGCCCTGGACAAGCCATTCTCCACTTT; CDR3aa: CASSPGQAILHF
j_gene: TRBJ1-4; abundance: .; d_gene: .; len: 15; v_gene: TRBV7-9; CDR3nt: TGTGCCAGCAGCTTGACACAGGCAACTAATGAAAAACTGTTTTTT; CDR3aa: CASSLTQATNEKLFF
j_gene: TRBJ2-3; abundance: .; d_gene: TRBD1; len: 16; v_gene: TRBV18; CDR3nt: TGTGCCAGCTCACGCGGGGACAGGCCTAGCACAGATACGCAGTATTTT; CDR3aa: CASSRGDRPSTDTQYF
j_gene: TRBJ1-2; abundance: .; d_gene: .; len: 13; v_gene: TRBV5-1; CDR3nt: TGCGCCAGCAGCCCTCCTTCTAACTATGGCTACACCTTC; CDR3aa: CASSPPSNYGYTF
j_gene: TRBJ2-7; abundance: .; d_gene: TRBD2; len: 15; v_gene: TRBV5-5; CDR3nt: TGTGCCAGCGGGACTAGCGGGACAGGGCCCTACGAGCAGTACTTC; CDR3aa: CASGTSGTGPYEQYF